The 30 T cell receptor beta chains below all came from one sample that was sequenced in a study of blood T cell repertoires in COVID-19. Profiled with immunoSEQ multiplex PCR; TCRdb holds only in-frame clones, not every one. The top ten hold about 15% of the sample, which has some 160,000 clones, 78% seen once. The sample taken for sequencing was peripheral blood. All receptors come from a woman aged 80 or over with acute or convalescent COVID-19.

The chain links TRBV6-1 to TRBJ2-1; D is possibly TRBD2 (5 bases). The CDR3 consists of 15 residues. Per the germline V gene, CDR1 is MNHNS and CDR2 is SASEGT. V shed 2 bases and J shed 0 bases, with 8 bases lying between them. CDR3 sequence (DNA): TGTGCCAGCAGTGAACGGGGAAGCTCCTACAATGAGCAGTTCTTC. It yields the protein CASSERGSSYNEQFF.

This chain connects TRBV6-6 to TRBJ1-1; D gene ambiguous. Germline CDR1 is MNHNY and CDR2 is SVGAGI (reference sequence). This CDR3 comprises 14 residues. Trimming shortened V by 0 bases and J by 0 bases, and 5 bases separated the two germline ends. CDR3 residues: CASSYSPVNTEAFF. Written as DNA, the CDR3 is TGTGCCAGCAGTTACTCGCCGGTGAACACTGAAGCTTTCTTT.

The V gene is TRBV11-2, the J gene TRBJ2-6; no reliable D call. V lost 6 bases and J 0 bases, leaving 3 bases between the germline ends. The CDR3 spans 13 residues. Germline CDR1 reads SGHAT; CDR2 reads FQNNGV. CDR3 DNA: TGTGCCAGCAGAGCCTCTGGGGCCAACGTCCTGACTTTC. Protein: CASRASGANVLTF. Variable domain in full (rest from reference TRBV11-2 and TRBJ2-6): EAGVAQSPRYKIIEKRQSVAFWCNPISGHATLYWYQQILGQGPKLLIQFQNNGVVDDSQLPKDRFSAERLKGVDSTLKIQPAKLEDSAVYLCASRASGANVLTFGAGSRLTVL.

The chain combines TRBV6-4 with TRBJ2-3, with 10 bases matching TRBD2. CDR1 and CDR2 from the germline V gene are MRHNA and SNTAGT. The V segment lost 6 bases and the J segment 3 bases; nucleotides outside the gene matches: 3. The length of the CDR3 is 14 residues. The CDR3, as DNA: TGTGCCAGCAGGAGGACTAGCGGTACAGATACGCAGTATTTT. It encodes CASRRTSGTDTQYF.

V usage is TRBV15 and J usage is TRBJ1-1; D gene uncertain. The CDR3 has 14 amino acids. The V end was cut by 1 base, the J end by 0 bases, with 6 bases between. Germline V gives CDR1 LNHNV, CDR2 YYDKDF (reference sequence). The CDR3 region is CATSRATMNTEAFF. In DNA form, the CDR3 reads TGTGCCACCAGCAGAGCGACAATGAACACTGAAGCTTTCTTT. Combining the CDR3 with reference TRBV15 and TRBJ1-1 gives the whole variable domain DAMVIQNPRYQVTQFGKPVTLSCSQTLNHNVMYWYQQKSSQAPKLLFHYYDKDFNNEADTPDNFQSRRPNTSFCFLDIRSPGLGDTAMYLCATSRATMNTEAFFGQGTRLTVV.

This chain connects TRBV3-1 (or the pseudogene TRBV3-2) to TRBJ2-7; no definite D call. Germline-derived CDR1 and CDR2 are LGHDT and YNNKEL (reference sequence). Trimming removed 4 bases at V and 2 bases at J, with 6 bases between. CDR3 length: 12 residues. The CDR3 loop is CASSLHPYEQYF. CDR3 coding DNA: TGTGCCAGCAGCCTACACCCCTACGAGCAGTACTTC.

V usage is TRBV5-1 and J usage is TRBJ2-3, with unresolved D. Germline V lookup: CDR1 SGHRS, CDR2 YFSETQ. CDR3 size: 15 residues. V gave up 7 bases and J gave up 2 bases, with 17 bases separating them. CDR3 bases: TGCGCCAGCCTGCGGAATGACGCAACCACAGATACGCAGTATTTT. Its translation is CASLRNDATTDTQYF.

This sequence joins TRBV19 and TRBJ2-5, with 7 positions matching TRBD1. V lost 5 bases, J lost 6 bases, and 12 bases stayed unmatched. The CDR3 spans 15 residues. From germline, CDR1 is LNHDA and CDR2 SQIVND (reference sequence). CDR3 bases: TGTGCCAGTAGTCAGGCAGGGGGTAGGATGAAGACCCAGTACTTC. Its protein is CASSQAGGRMKTQYF.

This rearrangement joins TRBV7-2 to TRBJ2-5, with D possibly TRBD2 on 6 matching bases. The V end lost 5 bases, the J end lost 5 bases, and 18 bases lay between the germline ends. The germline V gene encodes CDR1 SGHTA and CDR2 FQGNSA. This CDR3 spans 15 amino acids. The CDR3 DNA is TGTGCCAGCAGCCGCGGGCCAGGTGCGGGGGAGACCCAGTACTTC. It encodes CASSRGPGAGETQYF. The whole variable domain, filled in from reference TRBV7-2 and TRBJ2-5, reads GAGVSQSPSNKVTEKGKDVELRCDPISGHTALYWYRQSLGQGLEFLIYFQGNSAPDKSGLPSDRFSAERTGGSVSTLTIQRTQQEDSAVYLCASSRGPGAGETQYFGPGTRLLVL.

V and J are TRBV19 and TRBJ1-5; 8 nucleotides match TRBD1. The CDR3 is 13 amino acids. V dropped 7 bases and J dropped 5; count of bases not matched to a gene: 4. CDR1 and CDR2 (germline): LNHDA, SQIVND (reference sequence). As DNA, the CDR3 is TGTGCCAGTAAACAGGGGGGTTATCAGCCCCAGCATTTT. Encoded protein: CASKQGGYQPQHF.

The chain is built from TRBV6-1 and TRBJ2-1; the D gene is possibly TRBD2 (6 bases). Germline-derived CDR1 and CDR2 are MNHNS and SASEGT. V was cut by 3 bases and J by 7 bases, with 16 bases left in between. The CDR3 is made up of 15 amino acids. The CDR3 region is CASSELGGKLNEQFF. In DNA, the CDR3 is TGTGCCAGCAGTGAGTTGGGGGGAAAGCTTAATGAGCAGTTCTTC.

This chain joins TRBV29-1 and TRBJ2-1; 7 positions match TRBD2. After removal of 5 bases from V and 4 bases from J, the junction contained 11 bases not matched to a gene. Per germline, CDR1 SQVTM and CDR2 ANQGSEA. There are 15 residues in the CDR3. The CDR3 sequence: CSVKPRLAGYNEQFF. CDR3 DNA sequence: TGCAGCGTTAAGCCCCGACTAGCTGGGTACAATGAGCAGTTCTTC.

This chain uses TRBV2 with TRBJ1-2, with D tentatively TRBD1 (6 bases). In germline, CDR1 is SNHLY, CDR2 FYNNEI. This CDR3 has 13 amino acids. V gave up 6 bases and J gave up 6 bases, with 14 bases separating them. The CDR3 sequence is CASRTGSRNGYTF. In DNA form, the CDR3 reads TGTGCCAGCAGGACAGGTTCCCGAAATGGCTACACCTTC.

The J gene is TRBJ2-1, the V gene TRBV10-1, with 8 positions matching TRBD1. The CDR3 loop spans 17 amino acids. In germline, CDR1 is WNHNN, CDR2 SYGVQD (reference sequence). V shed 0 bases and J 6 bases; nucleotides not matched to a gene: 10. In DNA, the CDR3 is TGCGCCAGCAGTGAGTCGCGGACAGGGAATCGGGCCAATGAGCAGTTCTTC. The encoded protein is CASSESRTGNRANEQFF.

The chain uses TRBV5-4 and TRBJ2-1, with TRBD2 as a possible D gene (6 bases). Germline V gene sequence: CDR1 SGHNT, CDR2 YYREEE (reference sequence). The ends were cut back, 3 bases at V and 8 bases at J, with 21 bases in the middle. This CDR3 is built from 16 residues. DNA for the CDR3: TGTGCCAGCAGCTCAGGAACCAGCGGGTTAGGCGATGAGCAGTTCTTC. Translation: CASSSGTSGLGDEQFF.

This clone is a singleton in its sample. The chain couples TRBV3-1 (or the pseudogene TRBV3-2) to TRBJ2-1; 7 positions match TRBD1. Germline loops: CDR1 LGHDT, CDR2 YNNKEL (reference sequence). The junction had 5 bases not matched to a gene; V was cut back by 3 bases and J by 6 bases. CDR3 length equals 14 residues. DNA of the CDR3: TGTGCCAGCAGCCATGGACAGGTTTTCAATGAGCAGTTCTTC. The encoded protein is CASSHGQVFNEQFF.

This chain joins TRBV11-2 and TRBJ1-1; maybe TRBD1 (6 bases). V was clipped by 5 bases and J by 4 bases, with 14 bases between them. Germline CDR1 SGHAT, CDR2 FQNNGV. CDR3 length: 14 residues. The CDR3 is CASSGVQGRTEAFF. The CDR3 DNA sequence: TGTGCCAGCAGCGGTGTCCAGGGGCGCACTGAAGCTTTCTTT.

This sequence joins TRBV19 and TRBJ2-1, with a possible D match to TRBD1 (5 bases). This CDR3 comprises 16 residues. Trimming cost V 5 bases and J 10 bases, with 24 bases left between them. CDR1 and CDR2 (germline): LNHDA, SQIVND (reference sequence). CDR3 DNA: TGTGCCAGTAGTCCCCGACACGGGCAGATACAGGACGAGCAGTTCTTC. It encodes CASSPRHGQIQDEQFF.

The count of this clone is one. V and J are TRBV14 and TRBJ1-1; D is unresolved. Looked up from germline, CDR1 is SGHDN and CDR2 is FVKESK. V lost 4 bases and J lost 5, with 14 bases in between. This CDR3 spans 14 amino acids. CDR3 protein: CASSLSLGSTEAFF. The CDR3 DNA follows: TGTGCCAGCAGCCTGTCCTTGGGGAGTACTGAAGCTTTCTTT.

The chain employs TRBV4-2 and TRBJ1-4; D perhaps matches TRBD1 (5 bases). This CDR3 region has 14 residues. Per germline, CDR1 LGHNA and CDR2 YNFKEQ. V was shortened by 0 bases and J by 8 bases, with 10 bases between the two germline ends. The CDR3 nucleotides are TGTGCCAGCAGCCAAGAGGGAAACAGGGAAAAACTGTTTTTT. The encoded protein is CASSQEGNREKLFF.

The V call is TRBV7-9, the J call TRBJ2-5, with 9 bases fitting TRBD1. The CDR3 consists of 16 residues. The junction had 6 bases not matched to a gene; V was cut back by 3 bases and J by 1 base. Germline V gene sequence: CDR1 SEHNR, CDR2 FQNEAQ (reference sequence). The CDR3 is CASSLEGDRVQETQYF. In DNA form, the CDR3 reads TGTGCCAGCAGCTTGGAAGGGGACAGGGTCCAAGAGACCCAGTACTTC.

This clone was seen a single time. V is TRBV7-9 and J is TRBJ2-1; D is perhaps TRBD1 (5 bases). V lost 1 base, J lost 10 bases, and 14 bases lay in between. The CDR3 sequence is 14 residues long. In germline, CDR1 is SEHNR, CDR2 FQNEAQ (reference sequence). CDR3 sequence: CASSLETPQGEQFF. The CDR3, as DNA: TGTGCCAGCAGCTTAGAGACTCCTCAGGGCGAGCAGTTCTTC.

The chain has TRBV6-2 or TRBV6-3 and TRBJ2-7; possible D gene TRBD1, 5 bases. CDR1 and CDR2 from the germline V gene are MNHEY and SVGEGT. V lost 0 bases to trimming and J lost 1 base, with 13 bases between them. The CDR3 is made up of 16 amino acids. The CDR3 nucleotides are TGTGCCAGCAGTTACTCCCTAGGGGTGTTATCCTACGAGCAGTACTTC. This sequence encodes CASSYSLGVLSYEQYF.

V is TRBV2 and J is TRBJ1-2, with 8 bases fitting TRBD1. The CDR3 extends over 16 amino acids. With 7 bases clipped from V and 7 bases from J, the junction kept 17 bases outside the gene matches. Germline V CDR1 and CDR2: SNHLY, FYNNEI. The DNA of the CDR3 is TGTGCCAGCAAACTGGTTTCAGGGGGCAGTCTGGGTGGCTACACCTTC. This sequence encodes CASKLVSGGSLGGYTF.

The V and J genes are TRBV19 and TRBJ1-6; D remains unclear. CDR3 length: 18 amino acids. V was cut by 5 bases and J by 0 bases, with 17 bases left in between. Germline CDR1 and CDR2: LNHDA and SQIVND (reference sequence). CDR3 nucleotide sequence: TGTGCCAGTAGTCCCCAACTGACATCGAGCTCCTATAATTCACCCCTCCACTTT. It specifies CASSPQLTSSSYNSPLHF.

CDR3 coding DNA: TGTGCCAGCTCACCTACCGGGACAGGGGATAATTCACCCCTCCACTTT. This encodes CASSPTGTGDNSPLHF. This chain links TRBV18 with TRBJ1-6, with 10 bases matching TRBD1. Germline lookup yields CDR1 KGHSH and CDR2 LQKENI. There are 16 residues in the CDR3. The V segment lost 3 bases and the J segment 5 bases; nucleotides outside the gene matches: 4.

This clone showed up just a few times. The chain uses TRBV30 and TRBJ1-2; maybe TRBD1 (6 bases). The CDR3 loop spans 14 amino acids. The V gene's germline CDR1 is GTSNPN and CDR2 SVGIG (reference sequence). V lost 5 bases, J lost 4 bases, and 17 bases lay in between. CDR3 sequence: CAWVGGRGVYGYTF. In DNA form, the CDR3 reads TGTGCCTGGGTTGGCGGGAGGGGGGTCTATGGCTACACCTTC.

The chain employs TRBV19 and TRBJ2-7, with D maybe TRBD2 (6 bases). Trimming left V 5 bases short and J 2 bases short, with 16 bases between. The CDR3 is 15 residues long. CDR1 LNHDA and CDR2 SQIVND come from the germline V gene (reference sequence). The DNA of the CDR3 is TGTGCCAGTAGTTCCACTGCAGCGGGTACCTACGAGCAGTACTTC. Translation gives CASSSTAAGTYEQYF.

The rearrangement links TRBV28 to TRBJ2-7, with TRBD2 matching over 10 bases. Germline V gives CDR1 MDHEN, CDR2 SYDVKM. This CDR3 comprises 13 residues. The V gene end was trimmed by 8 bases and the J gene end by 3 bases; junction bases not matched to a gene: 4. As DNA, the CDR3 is TGTGCCAGCGGACTAGCGGAAAACTACGAGCAGTACTTC. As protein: CASGLAENYEQYF.

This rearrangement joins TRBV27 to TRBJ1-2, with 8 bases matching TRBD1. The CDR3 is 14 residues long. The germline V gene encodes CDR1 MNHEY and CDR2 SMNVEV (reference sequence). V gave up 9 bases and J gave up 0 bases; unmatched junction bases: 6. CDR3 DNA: TGTGCCAGTTCGACAGGGGTGGCTAACTATGGCTACACCTTC. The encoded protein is CASSTGVANYGYTF.